This TCR beta chain was captured by sequencing in a study of blood T cell repertoires in COVID-19. As for the study in general: Sources were T cells, B-cell-depleted T cells, or PBMCs; the material itself was cDNA or gDNA.

Germline V gives CDR1 SGDLS, CDR2 YYNGEE. CDR3 length equals 14 residues. Trimming left V 6 bases short and J 1 base short, with 13 bases between. As originally analysed: Amplified reference gene primers provided the basis for estimating nucleated cell counts. The protocol was immunoSEQ multiplex PCR, while the TCRdb copy is restricted to in-frame clones and leaves out a portion. From that table come the V and J calls and clone size; the DNA was used to work out D and trimming. The sample consists of more than 250,000 clones, approximately 88% of them appearing once. Sequencing was performed on peripheral blood. This receptor was identified in a woman aged 30 to 39 with COVID-19, enrolled during active disease. The rearrangement joins TRBV9 to TRBJ1-2, with a weak D call TRBD1 (6 bases). The CDR3 region is CASTPRGDNYGYTF. The CDR3 region has the DNA TGTGCCAGCACGCCCAGGGGAGATAACTATGGCTACACCTTC. Complete variable domain (other parts from reference TRBV9 and TRBJ1-2): DSGVTQTPKHLITATGQRVTLRCSPRSGDLSVYWYQQSLDQGLQFLIQYYNGEERAKGNILERFSAQQFPDLHSELNLSSLELGDSALYFCASTPRGDNYGYTFGSGTRLTVV.